This TCR beta chain was profiled in a study of blood T cells in healthy people across ages. Study-wide findings and caveats: Age advanced and TCR beta diversity per million T cells fell, roughly linearly.

Using a J-beta primer mix together with a sample-barcoded 5' primer, a second PCR was run for about 7 to 12 cycles. TCRdb used MiXCR to reprocess the 5' RACE reads, holding one entry per CDR3 protein. The table shows a few hundred thousand distinct CDR3 sequences, with 27% occurring only once. It was about 9.4 milliliters of peripheral blood that were drawn from each donor. With regard to this clonotype: Its antigen is still unknown.

Sequenced sample: blood. The receptor was isolated from a woman aged 65 to 85 in good health.

The CDR3 DNA reads as TGTGCCAGCAGCTTTCGTAACGAAGTCTTTGCTTACGAGCAGTACTTC. Protein sequence: CASSFRNEVFAYEQYF. The chain is built from TRBV6-2 or TRBV6-3 and TRBJ2-7; no clear D gene. V lost 6 bases and J lost 4, with 22 bases in between. Germline V CDR1 and CDR2: MNHEY, SVGEGT. This CDR3 spans 16 amino acids.